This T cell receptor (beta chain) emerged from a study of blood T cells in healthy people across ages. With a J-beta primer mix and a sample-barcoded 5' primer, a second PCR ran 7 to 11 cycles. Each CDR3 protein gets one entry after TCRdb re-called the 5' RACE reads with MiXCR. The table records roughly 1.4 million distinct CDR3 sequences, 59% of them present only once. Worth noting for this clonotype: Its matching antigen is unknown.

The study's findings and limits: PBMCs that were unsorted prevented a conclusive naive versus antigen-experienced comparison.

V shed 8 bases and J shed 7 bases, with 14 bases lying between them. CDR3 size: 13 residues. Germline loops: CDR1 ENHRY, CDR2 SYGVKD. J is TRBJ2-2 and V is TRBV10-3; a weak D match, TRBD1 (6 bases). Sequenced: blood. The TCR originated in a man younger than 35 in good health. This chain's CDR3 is CAISQGLGGELFF. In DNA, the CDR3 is TGTGCCATCTCTCAGGGGTTGGGCGGGGAGCTGTTTTTT.